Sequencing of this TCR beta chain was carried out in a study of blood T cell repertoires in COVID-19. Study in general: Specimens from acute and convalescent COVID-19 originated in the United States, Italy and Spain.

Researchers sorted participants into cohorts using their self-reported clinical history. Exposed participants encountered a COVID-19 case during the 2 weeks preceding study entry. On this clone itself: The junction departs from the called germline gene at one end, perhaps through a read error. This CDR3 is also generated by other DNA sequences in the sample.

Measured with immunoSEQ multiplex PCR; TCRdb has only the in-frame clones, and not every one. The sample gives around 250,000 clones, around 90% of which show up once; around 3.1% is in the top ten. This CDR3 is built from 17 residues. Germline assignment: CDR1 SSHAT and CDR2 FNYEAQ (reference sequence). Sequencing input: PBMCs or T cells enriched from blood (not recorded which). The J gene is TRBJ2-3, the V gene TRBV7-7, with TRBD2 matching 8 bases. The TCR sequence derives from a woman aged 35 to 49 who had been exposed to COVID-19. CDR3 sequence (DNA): TGTGCTAGCAGCTTAGGTCGTTCAGCGGGAGGCACAGATACGCAGTATTTT. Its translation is CASSLGRSAGGTDTQYF.